This TCR beta chain is from a study of blood T cell repertoires in COVID-19. In the study overall: Both acute and convalescent COVID-19 samples were obtained from the United States, Italy and Spain. Sample material is recorded as cDNA or gDNA derived from T cells, B-cell-depleted T cells, or PBMCs.

Germline V gives CDR1 LNHNV, CDR2 YYDKDF (reference sequence). The CDR3 is 16 amino acids. V was trimmed by 0 bases and J by 1 base, leaving 10 bases between them. TCRdb's table, derived via immunoSEQ multiplex PCR, lists solely in-frame clones and lacks some. The sample carries roughly 230,000 clones, about four fifths recorded once. Which cohort a participant joined came from the clinical history participants gave. The material sequenced was PBMCs or T cells enriched from blood (not recorded which). V usage is TRBV15 and J usage is TRBJ2-1, with D unresolved. The origin of this receptor is a woman aged 55 to 70 who had recovered from COVID-19. As DNA, the CDR3 is TGTGCCACCAGCAGAGATCGCCCAGCGTCCTACAATGAGCAGTTCTTC. Translation gives CATSRDRPASYNEQFF.